This TCR beta chain derives from a study of cytomegalovirus exposure and HLA in healthy donors. Study findings and constraints: Some public TCRs appeared in many individuals, while most sequences were rare. Presence/absence analyses assumed roughly uniform sequencing depth across donors, which may not hold.

While unrecorded immune exposures were likely, the donors were nominally healthy when sampled. Use of 60 Vbeta and 13 Jbeta primers characterized the PCR. The assay was immunoSEQ multiplex PCR, and TCRdb's table has in-frame clones only and misses some. Of 170,000 or so clones in the sample, about three quarters were seen once. Comments on this clone: The antigen is undetermined.

The junction had 16 bases not matched to a gene; V was cut back by 5 bases and J by 2 bases. This CDR3 contains 17 residues. Germline V gene lookup returns CDR1 SGHDT and CDR2 YYEEEE. V usage is TRBV5-6 and J usage is TRBJ2-7; 7 nucleotides match TRBD1. This sequence was found in a woman between 40 and 55 years old in good health and CMV-seronegative. The source material was PBMCs. The CDR3 spells CASSYQVRGTAAYEQYF. The CDR3 bases are TGTGCCAGCAGTTACCAAGTAAGGGGGACAGCCGCCTACGAGCAGTACTTC.